The rows below give T cell receptor beta chains drawn from one sample of a study of T cells in Graves' hyperthyroidism and ophthalmopathy. Each CDR3 protein gets one entry after TCRdb re-called the multiplex PCR reads with MiXCR. The sample holds 550,000 to 700,000 distinct CDR3 sequences, 46% seen once. Sequencing was performed on peripheral blood or thyroid tissue (not recorded which). These receptors were taken from an adult woman with Graves' disease, either hyperthyroidism or ophthalmopathy (not recorded which). CDR3s include the opening cysteine and the closing phenylalanine or tryptophan. D genes are given only for firm matches. Size is stated for part of the rows, as once, few or many counts, or as a class when the clone is expanded.

v_call	j_call	d_call	clone_size	cdr3_aa	cdr3_nt
TRBV5-1	TRBJ2-7	NA	many	CASTWEGGYEQYF	TGCGCCAGCACCTGGGAAGGGGGCTACGAGCAGTACTTC
TRBV7-3	TRBJ2-7	TRBD2	NA	CASSPGGGGVEQYF	TGTGCCAGCAGCCCCGGGGGGGGGGGTGTCGAGCAGTACTTC
TRBV25-1	TRBJ2-5	TRBD2	once	CASSDGPGLGQETQYF	TGTGCCAGCAGTGACGGACCGGGACTAGGACAAGAGACCCAGTACTTC
TRBV10-3	TRBJ1-2	NA	NA	CAISETVNVGYTF	TGTGCCATCAGTGAGACAGTAAACGTTGGCTACACCTTC
TRBV12-3/TRBV12-4	TRBJ1-5	TRBD1	many	CASSKTGGGQPQHF	TGTGCCAGCAGCAAAACAGGGGGTGGTCAGCCCCAGCATTTT
TRBV20-1	TRBJ1-1	TRBD1	once	CSAAGTGPNTEAFF	TGCAGTGCCGCGGGGACAGGCCCGAACACTGAAGCTTTCTTT
TRBV7-3	TRBJ1-6	NA	few	CASSYINYNSPLHF	TGTGCCAGCAGCTACATCAACTATAATTCACCCCTCCACTTT
TRBV4-1	TRBJ1-2	NA	NA	CASSHRRFSRAYGYTF	TGCGCCAGCAGCCACCGTCGGTTTTCGCGGGCTTATGGCTACACCTTC
TRBV7-2	TRBJ2-2	NA	many	CASSSMGQSWSGELFF	TGTGCCAGCAGCTCGATGGGGCAGTCGTGGTCCGGGGAGCTGTTTTTT
TRBV29-1	TRBJ1-1	NA	once	CSVVGGAAFF	TGCAGCGTAGTCGGGGGGGCGGCTTTCTTT
TRBV29-1	TRBJ1-2	TRBD1	NA	CSVGGTGQSFYGYTF	TGCAGCGTTGGGGGAACGGGACAGAGCTTCTATGGCTACACCTTC
TRBV4-1	TRBJ1-2	NA	many	CASSHIRSFWDYGYTF	TGCGCCAGCAGCCATATCAGGAGCTTTTGGGACTATGGCTACACCTTC
TRBV11-2	TRBJ2-3	TRBD2	NA	CASSLASGSTDTQYF	TGTGCCAGCAGCTTAGCTAGCGGGAGCACAGATACGCAGTATTTT
TRBV4-1	TRBJ1-2	TRBD1	NA	CASSQGDREYGYTF	TGCGCCAGCAGCCAAGGGGACAGGGAATATGGCTACACCTTC
TRBV15	TRBJ2-7	NA	NA	CATSSGGVSYEQYF	TGTGCCACCAGCAGTGGTGGGGTCTCCTACGAGCAGTACTTC
TRBV2	TRBJ2-3	NA	NA	CASSDGQFGTDTQYF	TGTGCCAGCAGTGATGGGCAGTTTGGGACAGATACGCAGTATTTT
TRBV4-1	TRBJ1-6	NA	many	CASSQLGHNSPLHF	TGCGCCAGCAGCCAGTTGGGACATAATTCACCCCTCCACTTT